This TCR beta chain was obtained from a study of OX40 agonist ivuxolimab in advanced cancers. In germline, CDR1 is LGHNA, CDR2 YNFKEQ. Germline trimming cut 1 base from V and 8 bases from J; bases unmatched to any gene: 12. The CDR3 is 16 residues long. The data were produced by immunoSEQ multiplex PCR, yet TCRdb's version contains in-frame clones alone and is incomplete. The sample consists of 69,000 or so clones, roughly 85% of them appearing once. The origin of this receptor is an adult with an advanced solid tumor such as melanoma, head and neck, liver or kidney cancer. The chain carries TRBV4-2 and TRBJ1-2; 8 nucleotides agree with TRBD1. The source material was CD4+ or CD8+ T cells sorted from blood, sampled in a trial of the OX40 agonist ivuxolimab. This CDR3 reads CASSQANQGAAGGYTF. Here the CDR3 DNA reads TGTGCCAGCAGCCAAGCGAATCAGGGGGCGGCGGGAGGCTACACCTTC.